This entry lists 6 T cell receptor beta chains sequenced from one sample in a study of T cell responses to AZD1222 COVID-19 vaccine. Data came from immunoSEQ multiplex PCR; TCRdb stores just in-frame clones and leaves some out. The repertoire holds some 120,000 clones, with 90% as singletons. The sample here was peripheral blood, taken on day 0 of AZD1222 vaccination. These receptor sequences come from an adult in good health.

This sequence joins TRBV7-9 and TRBJ1-1, with D uncertain. The CDR3 consists of 14 residues. Germline lookup yields CDR1 SEHNR and CDR2 FQNEAQ (reference sequence). Trimming pared 0 bases from V and 3 bases from J, leaving 8 bases between. CDR3 loop: CASSLAGRDTEAFF. Here the CDR3 DNA reads TGTGCCAGCAGCTTAGCTGGAAGGGACACTGAAGCTTTCTTT.

The chain has TRBV10-3 and TRBJ2-5, with TRBD2 as a possible D gene (5 bases). The CDR3 runs 13 residues. V gave up 4 bases and J gave up 5 bases, with 11 bases separating them. Germline-derived CDR1 and CDR2 are ENHRY and SYGVKD. CDR3 in amino acids: CAISGDVAETQYF. DNA for the CDR3: TGTGCCATCAGTGGGGATGTAGCGGAGACCCAGTACTTC.

The V and J genes are TRBV6-2 or TRBV6-3 and TRBJ2-1, with D maybe TRBD2 (5 bases). The germline V and J ends were trimmed by 0 bases and 8 bases, with 11 bases remaining between them. The CDR3 length is 14 residues. Per germline, CDR1 MNHEY and CDR2 SVGEGT. The CDR3 DNA reads as TGTGCCAGCAGTTACTCTAGGCTAGCACATGAGCAGTTCTTC. It yields the protein CASSYSRLAHEQFF.

V is TRBV3-1 (or the pseudogene TRBV3-2) and J is TRBJ1-1; D not resolved. The CDR3 has 18 amino acids. The germline V and J ends were trimmed by 0 bases and 0 bases, with 17 bases remaining between them. CDR1 LGHDT and CDR2 YNNKEL come from the germline V gene (reference sequence). The CDR3 coding sequence is TGTGCCAGCAGCCAAGACCTCCGGCGGTCGGGGATGAACACTGAAGCTTTCTTT. It codes for CASSQDLRRSGMNTEAFF.

CDR3 amino acids: CASSLDHSYEQYF. CDR3 bases: TGTGCCAGCAGCTTGGATCATTCCTACGAGCAGTACTTC. The chain links TRBV7-8 to TRBJ2-7; unclear D gene. V gave up 3 bases and J gave up 1 base, with 7 bases separating them. In germline, CDR1 is SGHVS, CDR2 FQNEAQ. This CDR3 region has 13 residues.

The J gene is TRBJ2-2, the V gene TRBV28; perhaps TRBD2 as D (6 bases). This CDR3 has 13 amino acids. Germline V gene sequence: CDR1 MDHEN, CDR2 SYDVKM. V lost 3 bases to trimming and J lost 4 bases, with 6 bases between them. CDR3 amino acids: CASSLGGTGELFF. For the CDR3, the DNA is TGTGCCAGCAGTTTGGGGGGCACCGGGGAGCTGTTTTTT. The variable domain in full, with the rest retrieved from reference TRBV28 and TRBJ2-2, is DVKVTQSSRYLVKRTGEKVFLECVQDMDHENMFWYRQDPGLGLRLIYFSYDVKMKEKGDIPEGYSVSREKKERFSLILESASTNQTSMYLCASSLGGTGELFFGEGSRLTVL.